These 13 T cell receptor beta chains were sequenced from one sample in a study of T-cell reconstitution after alpha-beta-depleted transplantation in children. It was with unique molecular identifiers that the TCRbeta library was prepared. TCRdb reanalysed the PCR reads using MiXCR and keeps one entry per CDR3 protein. The sample has a few hundred thousand distinct CDR3 sequences, more than 7.5% seen once. The starting material was PBMCs from the stem cell graft donor, obtained from the stem cell graft. The receptors were sampled from a human donor who donated a stem cell graft to a child with SCID.

This clonotype was picked up many times. The chain is built from TRBV10-2 and TRBJ1-1, with a tentative D call TRBD1 (5 bases). Trimming cost V 0 bases and J 3 bases, with 8 bases left between them. CDR3 size: 14 residues. Germline CDR1 reads WSHSY; CDR2 reads SAAADI. CDR3 in amino acids: CASSESRGYTEAFF. CDR3 DNA sequence: TGCGCCAGCAGTGAGTCCCGGGGGTACACTGAAGCTTTCTTT.

This clonotype has a count of ten or more. The chain couples TRBV11-2 to TRBJ2-5; 15 bases fit TRBD2. This CDR3 is built from 19 residues. From germline, CDR1 is SGHAT and CDR2 FQNNGV. V dropped 5 bases and J dropped 2; count of bases not matched to a gene: 12. CDR3 bases: TGTGCCAGCAGCGAACGAGGACTAGCGGGGGGGGATAGGCAAGAGACCCAGTACTTC. This translates into CASSERGLAGGDRQETQYF.

The table lists this clonotype with many counts. The rearrangement uses TRBV12-3 or TRBV12-4 and TRBJ2-7, with 12 positions matching TRBD2. The CDR3 is 14 residues long. With V trimmed by 5 bases and J by 6 bases, 5 bases remained unmatched. The chain's CDR3 is CASSVTSGGLEQYF. The CDR3, as DNA: TGTGCCAGCAGTGTGACTAGCGGGGGTCTCGAGCAGTACTTC.

This clonotype was picked up many times. The chain combines TRBV5-1 with TRBJ1-4; D remains ambiguous. CDR1 and CDR2 (germline): SGHRS, YFSETQ. V gave up 0 bases and J gave up 12 bases, with 12 bases separating them. The CDR3 has 13 amino acids. The CDR3 region is CASSLGILGQLFF. CDR3 nucleotide sequence: TGCGCCAGCAGCTTGGGAATTTTAGGACAACTGTTTTTT. Filled out from reference TRBV5-1 and TRBJ1-4, the complete variable domain reads KAGVTQTPRYLIKTRGQQVTLSCSPISGHRSVSWYQQTPGQGLQFLFEYFSETQRNKGNFPGRFSGRQFSNSRSEMNVSTLELGDSALYLCASSLGILGQLFFGSGTQLSVL.

Many counts were recorded for this clonotype. The gene calls are TRBV28 and TRBJ1-3; D is uncertain. Germline-derived CDR1 and CDR2 are MDHEN and SYDVKM. The CDR3 loop spans 14 amino acids. Trimming removed 2 bases at V and 9 bases at J, with 14 bases between. CDR3 nucleotide sequence: TGTGCCAGCAGTTTAGAGGGCGTTCAAGTCACCATATATTTT. The encoded protein is CASSLEGVQVTIYF. Filled out from reference TRBV28 and TRBJ1-3, the complete variable domain reads DVKVTQSSRYLVKRTGEKVFLECVQDMDHENMFWYRQDPGLGLRLIYFSYDVKMKEKGDIPEGYSVSREKKERFSLILESASTNQTSMYLCASSLEGVQVTIYFGEGSWLTVV.

At least ten counts were recorded for this clonotype. This sequence joins TRBV28 and TRBJ1-1; D perhaps matches TRBD1 (5 bases). The CDR3 covers 14 residues. Germline values: CDR1 MDHEN, CDR2 SYDVKM. The ends were cut back, 8 bases at V and 2 bases at J, with 15 bases in the middle. CDR3 nucleotide sequence: TGTGCCAGCGTCCCGGGACTCCGAAACACTGAAGCTTTCTTT. This gives the protein CASVPGLRNTEAFF.

V and J are TRBV7-6 and TRBJ2-3; TRBD1 or TRBD2 may be the D gene (6 bases each). The CDR3 spans 15 residues. The germline V and J ends were trimmed by 4 bases and 3 bases, with 14 bases remaining between them. Germline V lookup: CDR1 SGHVS, CDR2 FNYEAQ. CDR3 region: CASSSPTGATDTQYF. DNA for the CDR3: TGTGCCAGCAGCTCCCCGACGGGGGCGACAGATACGCAGTATTTT.

This clonotype was counted ten times or more. V and J are TRBV3-1 and TRBJ2-1, with D maybe TRBD2 (5 bases). V was trimmed by 3 bases and J by 6 bases, leaving 6 bases between them. The CDR3 spans 12 residues. Germline V CDR1 and CDR2: LGHDT, YNNKEL (reference sequence). The CDR3 reads CASSQGVNEQFF. CDR3 sequence (DNA): TGTGCCAGCAGCCAGGGAGTCAATGAGCAGTTCTTC.

There are a few counts of this clonotype. The chain carries TRBV5-6 and TRBJ2-5, with D hard to call. This CDR3 comprises 14 residues. The germline V and J ends were trimmed by 0 bases and 2 bases, with 8 bases remaining between them. CDR1 is SGHDT, CDR2 YYEEEE, per germline. CDR3 sequence: CASSLALRQETQYF. For the CDR3, the DNA is TGTGCCAGCAGCTTGGCCCTCAGGCAAGAGACCCAGTACTTC.

This clonotype was observed at least ten times. The V gene is TRBV7-2, the J gene TRBJ2-2, with D perhaps TRBD2 (5 bases). Deletions cut 4 bases from V and 6 bases from J, with 12 bases between. The CDR3 contains 14 residues. Germline CDR1 reads SGHTA; CDR2 reads FQGNSA. As DNA, the CDR3 is TGTGCCAGCAGCTCTCGGGGAATCGCCGGGGAGCTGTTTTTT. Protein product: CASSSRGIAGELFF.

This clonotype was detected many times. The rearrangement joins TRBV6-5 to TRBJ1-2, with D perhaps TRBD1 (5 bases). The CDR3 has 14 residues. V was cut by 2 bases and J by 2 bases, with 9 bases left in between. Germline CDR1 reads MNHEY; CDR2 reads SVGAGI. CDR3 coding DNA: TGTGCCAGCAGTTACAAGGGGCAGAACTATGGCTACACCTTC. This translates into CASSYKGQNYGYTF.

This clonotype was recorded many times. This chain links TRBV5-6 with TRBJ2-7, with unresolved D. CDR3 length: 12 residues. V lost 4 bases and J lost 7, with 12 bases in between. Germline values: CDR1 SGHDT, CDR2 YYEEEE. CDR3 DNA sequence: TGTGCCAGCAGCCCTGGGGATGCTGAGCAGTACTTC. Encoded protein: CASSPGDAEQYF. Drawing the rest from reference TRBV5-6 and TRBJ2-7, the complete variable domain is DAGVTQSPTHLIKTRGQQVTLRCSPKSGHDTVSWYQQALGQGPQFIFQYYEEEERQRGNFPDRFSGHQFPNYSSELNVNALLLGDSALYLCASSPGDAEQYFGPGTRLTVT.

In its sample, this clonotype was seen many times. This chain uses TRBV20-1 with TRBJ2-1; no clear D. The CDR3 covers 12 residues. Germline CDR1 DFQATT, CDR2 SNEGSKA (reference sequence). V dropped 3 bases and J dropped 5 bases, with 8 bases sitting between them. CDR3: CSARGLHNEQFF. The CDR3 DNA follows: TGCAGTGCTAGGGGGTTACACAATGAGCAGTTCTTC.